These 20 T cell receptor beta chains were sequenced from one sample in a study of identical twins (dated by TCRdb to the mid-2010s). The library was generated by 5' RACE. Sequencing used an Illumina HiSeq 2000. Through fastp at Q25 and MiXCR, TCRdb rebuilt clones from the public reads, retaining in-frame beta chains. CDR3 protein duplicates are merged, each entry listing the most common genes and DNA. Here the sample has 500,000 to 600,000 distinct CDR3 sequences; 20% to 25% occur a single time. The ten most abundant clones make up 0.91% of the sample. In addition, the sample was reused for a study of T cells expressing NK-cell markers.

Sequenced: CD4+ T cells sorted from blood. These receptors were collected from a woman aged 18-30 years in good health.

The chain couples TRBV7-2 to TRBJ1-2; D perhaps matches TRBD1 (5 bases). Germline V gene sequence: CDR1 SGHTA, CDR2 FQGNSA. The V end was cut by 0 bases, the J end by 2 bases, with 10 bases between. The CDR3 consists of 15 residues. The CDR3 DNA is TGTGCCAGCAGCTTAGCAGCGACAGTAAACTATGGCTACACCTTC. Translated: CASSLAATVNYGYTF.

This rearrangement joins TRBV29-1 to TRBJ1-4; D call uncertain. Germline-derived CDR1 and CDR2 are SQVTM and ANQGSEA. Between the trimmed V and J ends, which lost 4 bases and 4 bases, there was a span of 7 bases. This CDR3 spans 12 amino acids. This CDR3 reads CSVGMNNEKLFF. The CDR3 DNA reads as TGCAGCGTTGGGATGAATAATGAAAAACTGTTTTTT.

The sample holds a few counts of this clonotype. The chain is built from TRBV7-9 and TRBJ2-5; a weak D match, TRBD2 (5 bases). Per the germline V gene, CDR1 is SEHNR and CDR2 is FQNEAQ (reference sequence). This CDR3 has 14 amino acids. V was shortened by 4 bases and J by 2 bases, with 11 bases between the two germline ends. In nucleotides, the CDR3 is TGTGCCAGCAGCTCTGGTCGGGAACAAGAGACCCAGTACTTC. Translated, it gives CASSSGREQETQYF.

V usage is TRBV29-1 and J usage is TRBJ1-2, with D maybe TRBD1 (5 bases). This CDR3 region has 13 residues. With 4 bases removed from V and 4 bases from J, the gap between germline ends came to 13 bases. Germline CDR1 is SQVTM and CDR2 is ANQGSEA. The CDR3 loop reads CSVGAGRGYGYTF. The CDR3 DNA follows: TGCAGCGTTGGGGCAGGGAGAGGCTATGGCTACACCTTC.

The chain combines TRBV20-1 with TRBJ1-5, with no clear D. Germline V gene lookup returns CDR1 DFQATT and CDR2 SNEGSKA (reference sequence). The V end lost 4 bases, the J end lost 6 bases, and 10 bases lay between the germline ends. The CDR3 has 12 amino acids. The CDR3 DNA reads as TGCAGTGCTATACGCGGGCTTCAGCCCCAGCATTTT. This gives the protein CSAIRGLQPQHF.

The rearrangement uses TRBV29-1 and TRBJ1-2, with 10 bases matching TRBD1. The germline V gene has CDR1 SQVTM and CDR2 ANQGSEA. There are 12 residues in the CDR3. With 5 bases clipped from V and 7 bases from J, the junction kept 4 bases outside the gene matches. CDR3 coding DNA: TGCAGCGTTCGTGGGGACAGGGGTGGCTACACCTTC. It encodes CSVRGDRGGYTF.

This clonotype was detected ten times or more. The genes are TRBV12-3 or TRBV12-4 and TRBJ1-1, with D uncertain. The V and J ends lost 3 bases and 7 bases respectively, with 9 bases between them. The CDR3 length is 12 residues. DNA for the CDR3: TGTGCCAGCAGTTTTGAGGGAGTTGAAGCTTTCTTT. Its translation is CASSFEGVEAFF.

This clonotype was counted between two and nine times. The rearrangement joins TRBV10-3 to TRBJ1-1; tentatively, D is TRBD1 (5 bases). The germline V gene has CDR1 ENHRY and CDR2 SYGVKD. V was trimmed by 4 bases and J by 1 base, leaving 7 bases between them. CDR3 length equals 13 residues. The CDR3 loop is CAISAGPNTEAFF. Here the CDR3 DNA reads TGTGCCATCAGTGCAGGGCCGAACACTGAAGCTTTCTTT.

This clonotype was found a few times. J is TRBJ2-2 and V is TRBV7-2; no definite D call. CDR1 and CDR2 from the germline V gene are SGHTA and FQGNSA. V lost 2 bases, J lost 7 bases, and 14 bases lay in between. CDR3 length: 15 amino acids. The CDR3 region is CASSLFWRSGGELFF. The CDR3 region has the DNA TGTGCCAGCAGCTTATTTTGGCGGTCAGGCGGGGAGCTGTTTTTT.

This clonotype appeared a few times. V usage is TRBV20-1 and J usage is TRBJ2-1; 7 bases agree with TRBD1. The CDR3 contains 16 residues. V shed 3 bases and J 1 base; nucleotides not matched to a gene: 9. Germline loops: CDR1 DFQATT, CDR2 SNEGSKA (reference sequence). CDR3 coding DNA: TGCAGTGCTAGGGTCGAGGGGGCCCGGTCCTACAATGAGCAGTTCTTC. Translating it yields CSARVEGARSYNEQFF.

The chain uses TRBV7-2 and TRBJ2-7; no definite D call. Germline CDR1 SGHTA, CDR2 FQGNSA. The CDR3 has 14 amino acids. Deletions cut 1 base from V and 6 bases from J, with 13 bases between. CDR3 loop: CASSLDVSFVEQYF. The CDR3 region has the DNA TGTGCCAGCAGCTTAGACGTTAGTTTTGTCGAGCAGTACTTC. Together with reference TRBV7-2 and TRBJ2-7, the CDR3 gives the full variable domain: GAGVSQSPSNKVTEKGKDVELRCDPISGHTALYWYRQSLGQGLEFLIYFQGNSAPDKSGLPSDRFSAERTGGSVSTLTIQRTQQEDSAVYLCASSLDVSFVEQYFGPGTRLTVT.

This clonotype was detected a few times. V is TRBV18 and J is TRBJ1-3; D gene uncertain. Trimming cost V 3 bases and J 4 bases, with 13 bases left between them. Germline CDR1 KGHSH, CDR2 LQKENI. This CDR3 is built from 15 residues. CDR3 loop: CASSPMTVLGNTIYF. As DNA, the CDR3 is TGTGCCAGCTCACCGATGACGGTCTTGGGAAACACCATATATTTT.

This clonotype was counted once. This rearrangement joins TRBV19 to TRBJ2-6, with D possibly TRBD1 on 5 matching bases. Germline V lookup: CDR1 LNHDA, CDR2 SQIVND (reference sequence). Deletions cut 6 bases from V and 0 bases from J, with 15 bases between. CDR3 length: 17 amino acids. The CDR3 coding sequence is TGTGCCAGTAGAATGGCGACAGACTCCTCTGGGGCCAACGTCCTGACTTTC. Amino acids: CASRMATDSSGANVLTF. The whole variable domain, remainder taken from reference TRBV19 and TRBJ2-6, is DGGITQSPKYLFRKEGQNVTLSCEQNLNHDAMYWYRQDPGQGLRLIYYSQIVNDFQKGDIAEGYSVSREKKESFPLTVTSAQKNPTAFYLCASRMATDSSGANVLTFGAGSRLTVL.

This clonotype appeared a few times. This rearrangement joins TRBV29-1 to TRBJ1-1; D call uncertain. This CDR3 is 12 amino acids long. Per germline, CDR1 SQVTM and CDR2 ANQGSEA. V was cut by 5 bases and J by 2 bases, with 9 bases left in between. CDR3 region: CSVRRSNTEAFF. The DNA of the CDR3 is TGCAGCGTTAGACGGAGCAACACTGAAGCTTTCTTT.

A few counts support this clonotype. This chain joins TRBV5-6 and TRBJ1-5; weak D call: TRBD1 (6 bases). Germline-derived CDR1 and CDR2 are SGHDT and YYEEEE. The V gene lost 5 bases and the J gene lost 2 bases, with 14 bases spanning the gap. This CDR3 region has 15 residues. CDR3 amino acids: CASSPGALGNQPQHF. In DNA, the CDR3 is TGTGCCAGCAGTCCGGGGGCATTGGGCAATCAGCCCCAGCATTTT.

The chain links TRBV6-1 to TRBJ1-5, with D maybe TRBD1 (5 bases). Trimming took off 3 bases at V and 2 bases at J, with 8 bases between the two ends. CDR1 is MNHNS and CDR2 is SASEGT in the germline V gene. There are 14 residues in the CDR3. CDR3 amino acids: CASSDRDGNQPQHF. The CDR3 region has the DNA TGTGCCAGCAGTGACCGGGACGGCAATCAGCCCCAGCATTTT.

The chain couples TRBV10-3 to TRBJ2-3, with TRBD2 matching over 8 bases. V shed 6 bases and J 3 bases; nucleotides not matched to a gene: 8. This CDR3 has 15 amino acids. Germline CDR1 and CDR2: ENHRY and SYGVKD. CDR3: CAIRPWRGVTDTQYF. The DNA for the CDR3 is TGTGCCATCAGGCCTTGGCGGGGGGTAACAGATACGCAGTATTTT.

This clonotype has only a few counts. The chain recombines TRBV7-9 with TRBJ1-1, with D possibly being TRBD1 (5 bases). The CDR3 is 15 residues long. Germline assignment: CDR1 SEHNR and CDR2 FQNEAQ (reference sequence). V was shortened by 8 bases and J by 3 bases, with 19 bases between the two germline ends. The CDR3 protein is CASASRERGYTEAFF. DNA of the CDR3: TGTGCCAGCGCCTCCCGTGAAAGGGGATACACTGAAGCTTTCTTT.

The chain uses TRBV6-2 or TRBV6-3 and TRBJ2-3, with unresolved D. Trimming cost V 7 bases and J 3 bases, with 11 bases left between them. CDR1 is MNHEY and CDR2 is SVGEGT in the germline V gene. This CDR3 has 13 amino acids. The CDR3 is CASKRATTDTQYF. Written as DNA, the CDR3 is TGTGCCAGCAAGAGAGCGACAACAGATACGCAGTATTTT.

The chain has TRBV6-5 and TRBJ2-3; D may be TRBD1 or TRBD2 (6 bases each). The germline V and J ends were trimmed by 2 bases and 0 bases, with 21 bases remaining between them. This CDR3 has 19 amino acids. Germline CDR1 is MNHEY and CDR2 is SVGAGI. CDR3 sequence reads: CASSYRGGGTFRSTDTQYF. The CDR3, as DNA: TGTGCCAGCAGTTACAGGGGTGGGGGGACATTTAGAAGCACAGATACGCAGTATTTT.